This T cell receptor beta chain derives from a study of shared clonotypes between healthy human individuals (dated by TCRdb to 2018 to 2020). Regarding the research as a whole: A few men and a couple of women, aged 18 to 49 years, made up the cohort. For each donor, three plates each were used for CD4 naive and CD4 memory, two plates were used for CD8 naive, and one plate was used for CD8 memory. To estimate repertoire size and how much clonotype sharing occurs between individuals, the study deeply sequenced the blood TCR repertoires of several healthy adults. Different laboratories and diverse techniques were used to prepare libraries and sequence TCR repertoires, to increase sequencing depth and limit assay-specific biases. Each donor's leukapheresis produced roughly between about 0.8 and 10 billion PBMCs. What the research found in general, with its limitations: Larger estimated clonotype richness was generally found for naive subsets than for memory subsets. Sampling was restricted to blood, and TCR repertoires in tissues likely differ from the TCR repertoires found in blood. Clonotypes shared by all four sorted-subset donors showed higher generation probabilities than non-shared clonotypes. The genetic and exposure-history diversity represented was limited by the small number of donors. Roughly 5% of naive CD4, roughly 3.5% of naive CD8, approximately 2.2% of memory CD4, and approximately 0.39% of memory CD8 clonotypes were shared across several donors. Even with the large sequencing depth, rarefaction of the sorted-subset datasets indicated that sequencing was incomplete. Pairwise subsampling led to the expectation that sequencing depth would affect the degree of clonotype sharing among donors.

The donors were healthy, HIV-negative adults who had no recently reported acute infections or vaccinations. Every donor was a Caucasian adult residing in Nashville, Tennessee, USA. CD4+ T cells were enriched through magnetic negative selection, after which naive cells were positively selected on CD45RA and the remaining negative fraction served as the memory subset. Blood was obtained by leukapheresis, after which PBMCs were separated by Ficoll-Histopaque density gradient centrifugation and cryopreserved in liquid nitrogen vapor phase. Analytical flow cytometry was used to check the purity and quantity of every magnetically sorted T cell population. Each sorted fraction had its genomic DNA isolated and then quantified by UV absorbance on a Nanodrop 2000c. At the junction V is shortened by 2 bases and J by 5 bases, with 4 bases in between. Taken from the germline V gene, the CDR1 and CDR2 loops are MNHNS and SASEGT. The CDR3 runs 12 residues from the cysteine to the phenylalanine. Just the 36-base CDR3 DNA is kept, in frame starting at base 1.

Turning to this clone: The clone's antigen remains unknown. No much larger clonotype is one base removed from it; base qualities were not supplied. This sample includes further DNA sequences coding for the same CDR3.

Using the deep immunoSEQ assay, TCR CDR3 regions were amplified from genomic DNA by multiplex PCR. Genomic DNA extracted from each cell subset was distributed evenly over all wells of several immunoSEQ 96-well plates, and each plate served as one replicate. For sorted subsets, 150 to 250 ng genomic DNA, equal to 30,000 to 35,000 T cell genomes, was loaded into each replicate PCR. The purified libraries were quantified using a Qubit 3.0 fluorometer, sized with a Bioanalyzer 2100, and then quantified again using the KAPA Library Quantification kit. A separate single-read 150-cycle Illumina NextSeq 550 flow cell was used to sequence each immunoSEQ 96-well plate. Under the source paper's analysis protocol: Because the immunoSEQ output included only junctional sequences and no quality scores, the filtering could not be the same as the filtering used for full-length reads. To assign V/J genes and CDR3, sequences were annotated using PyIR, a Python wrapper for IgBLAST v1.9, with IMGT germline references. Reads were filtered out if the reads had weak V/J assignments (E-value above 1e-6), no CDR3, stop codons, out-of-frame junctions, or ambiguous translated residues. V3J clonotypes were defined by identical inferred V gene, J gene, and CDR3 amino acid sequence. The percentage overlap between two repertoires was calculated by dividing the number of shared unique clonotypes by the size of the smaller repertoire. Three approaches were used to assess repertoire richness: RTK rarefaction, the Chao1 estimator, and Recon v2.1 estimates of unobserved clonotypes. For all TCRbeta clonotypes obtained by the gDNA method from a few donors, generation probabilities were computed with OLGA. The clones in this table, taken by TCRdb from immuneACCESS, are in-frame only. Not every clone is retained; where verified, under half of the shortfall comes from an unresolved V gene, and the cause of the rest is unknown. V, J and clone size reflect that table, while D and trimming were determined from the DNA. Counted in this sample were 1,400,000 or so clones; around 98.5% of them appeared once. The ten largest clones capture roughly 0.35% of the sample.

This TCR came from a man between 25 and 39 years old in good health. The specimen was naive CD4+ T cells sorted from blood. Read against the paper, the sample's cell subset or site label means: CD45RA+ positively selected. The receptor chain draws on TRBV6-1 and TRBJ1-5, with the D gene not confidently named. The bases are TGTGCCAGCAGTGAAAATTATCAGCCCCAGCATTTT. It is translated as CASSENYQPQHF.